These 11 T cell receptor beta chains originate from one sample sequenced in a study of CD8 T cells in Susac syndrome. RNA in amounts of about 0.45 to 1 ug was reverse transcribed with random hexamers. TCRdb ran MiXCR on the immunoSEQ multiplex PCR reads and lists one entry per CDR3 protein. The sample has about 130,000 distinct CDR3 sequences; over 90% are singletons. Sequencing input: CD4+ T cells from PBMCs. The receptors come from a human donor in good health.

This clonotype was picked up one time. The chain recombines TRBV3-1 with TRBJ1-2, with TRBD1 as a possible D gene (5 bases). The V gene's germline CDR1 is LGHDT and CDR2 YNNKEL (reference sequence). The V end was cut by 0 bases, the J end by 0 bases, with 17 bases between. This CDR3 is 18 amino acids long. The CDR3 loop reads CASSQDLLNRITNYGYTF. The CDR3 nucleotides are TGTGCCAGCAGCCAAGATCTATTAAACAGGATAACTAACTATGGCTACACCTTC.

The chain combines TRBV29-1 with TRBJ2-3; D unresolved. Germline-derived CDR1 and CDR2 are SQVTM and ANQGSEA. Trimming left V 3 bases short and J 6 bases short, with 10 bases between. CDR3 length: 12 amino acids. The CDR3 nucleotides are TGCAGCGTTGATGGCGGCGGCGATACGCAGTATTTT. Its translation: CSVDGGGDTQYF.

The V gene is TRBV3-1, the J gene TRBJ2-1, with TRBD2 identical over 15 bases. Germline CDR1 is LGHDT and CDR2 is YNNKEL (reference sequence). J gave up 0 bases and V 0 bases, and 3 bases lay outside the gene matches. The CDR3 extends over 19 amino acids. CDR3 coding DNA: TGTGCCAGCAGCCAAGAAGGACTAGCGGGAGGGAGCTCCTACAATGAGCAGTTCTTC. It encodes CASSQEGLAGGSSYNEQFF.

For the CDR3, the DNA is TGCGCCAGCAGCTTTCGGGGGTTGCAGTTCTTC. As protein: CASSFRGLQFF. This chain joins TRBV5-1 and TRBJ2-1; weak D call: TRBD2 (6 bases). V lost 2 bases and J 12 bases, leaving 9 bases between the germline ends. CDR1 is SGHRS, CDR2 YFSETQ, per germline. The CDR3 runs 11 residues.

The chain joins TRBV5-1 to TRBJ1-1; TRBD1 is a possible D gene (6 bases). This CDR3 is 15 amino acids long. Trimming cost V 3 bases and J 1 base, with 13 bases left between them. Per germline, CDR1 SGHRS and CDR2 YFSETQ. CDR3: CASSSRTARNTEAFF. As DNA, the CDR3 is TGCGCCAGCAGCTCTCGGACAGCGAGGAACACTGAAGCTTTCTTT.

Written as DNA, the CDR3 is TGTGCCAGCAGCCAGGGAGGGGCCCGTTCCTACGAGCAGTACTTC. It specifies CASSQGGARSYEQYF. V gene TRBV3-1 combines with J gene TRBJ2-7; 7 positions match TRBD2. The V gene end was trimmed by 3 bases and the J gene end by 1 base; junction bases not matched to a gene: 6. The CDR3 runs to 15 residues. Per the germline V gene, CDR1 is LGHDT and CDR2 is YNNKEL (reference sequence).

The V and J genes are TRBV5-6 and TRBJ2-1, with 7 positions matching TRBD2. CDR3 length: 15 residues. Germline V CDR1 and CDR2: SGHDT, YYEEEE. With V trimmed by 3 bases and J by 3 bases, 6 bases remained unmatched. CDR3 sequence reads: CASSSASGNYNEQFF. Here the CDR3 DNA reads TGTGCCAGCAGCTCAGCCAGCGGGAACTACAATGAGCAGTTCTTC.

This rearrangement joins TRBV6-5 to TRBJ2-5; D is uncertain. The V gene lost 11 bases and the J gene lost 4 bases, with 14 bases spanning the gap. From germline, CDR1 is MNHEY and CDR2 SVGAGI. The CDR3 has 12 amino acids. CDR3 coding DNA: TGTGCCGTATCGTCGGGTATAGAGACCCAGTACTTC. It is translated as CAVSSGIETQYF.

This chain joins TRBV4-1 and TRBJ2-7; D is tentatively TRBD1 or TRBD2 (5 bases each). The CDR3 is made up of 13 amino acids. Germline V lookup: CDR1 MGHRA, CDR2 YSYEKL. V lost 4 bases to trimming and J lost 3 bases, with 10 bases between them. For the CDR3, the DNA is TGCGCCAGCAGCCGCCTGGGGGACTACGAGCAGTACTTC. It yields the protein CASSRLGDYEQYF.

The rearrangement joins TRBV20-1 to TRBJ2-6; 10 nucleotides align to TRBD2. V was pared by 6 bases and J by 4 bases, with 15 bases of the junction left unmatched. This CDR3 is built from 18 residues. The V gene's germline CDR1 is DFQATT and CDR2 SNEGSKA (reference sequence). In DNA, the CDR3 is TGCAGTGCCGCCCCGGGACTAGCGTCCCCCGGGGGGGCCAACGTCCTGACTTTC. It yields the protein CSAAPGLASPGGANVLTF.

This clonotype was counted a single time. The chain combines TRBV29-1 with TRBJ1-2; 11 nucleotides line up with TRBD1. This CDR3 is 13 amino acids long. Germline CDR1 SQVTM, CDR2 ANQGSEA. The ends lost 4 bases at V and 6 bases at J; junction bases unmatched: 4. CDR3 residues: CSVVGTGGDGYTF. CDR3 in DNA: TGCAGCGTTGTTGGGACAGGGGGTGATGGCTACACCTTC.